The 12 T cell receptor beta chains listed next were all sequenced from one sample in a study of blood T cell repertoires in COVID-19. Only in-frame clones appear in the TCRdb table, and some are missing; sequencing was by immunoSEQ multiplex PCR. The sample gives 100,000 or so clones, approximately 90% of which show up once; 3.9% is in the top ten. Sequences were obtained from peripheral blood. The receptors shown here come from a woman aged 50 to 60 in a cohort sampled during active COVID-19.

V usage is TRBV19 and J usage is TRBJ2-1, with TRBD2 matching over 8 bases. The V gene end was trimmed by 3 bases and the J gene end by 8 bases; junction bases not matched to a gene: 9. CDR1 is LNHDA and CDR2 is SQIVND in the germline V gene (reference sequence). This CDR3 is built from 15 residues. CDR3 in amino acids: CASSIYGRGFDEQFF. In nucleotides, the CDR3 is TGTGCCAGTAGTATCTACGGGAGGGGCTTTGATGAGCAGTTCTTC.

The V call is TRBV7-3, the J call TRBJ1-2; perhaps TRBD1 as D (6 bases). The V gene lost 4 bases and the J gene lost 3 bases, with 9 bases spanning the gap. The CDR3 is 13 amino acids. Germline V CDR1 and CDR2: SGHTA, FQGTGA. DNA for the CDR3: TGTGCCAGCAGCTCACAGGGAGACTATGGCTACACCTTC. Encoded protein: CASSSQGDYGYTF.

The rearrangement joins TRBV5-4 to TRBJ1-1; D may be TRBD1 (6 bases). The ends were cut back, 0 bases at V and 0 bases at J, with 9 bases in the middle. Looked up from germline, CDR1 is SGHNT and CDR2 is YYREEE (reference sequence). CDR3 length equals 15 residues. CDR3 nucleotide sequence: TGTGCCAGCAGCTTGGGGACAGCTATGAACACTGAAGCTTTCTTT. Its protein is CASSLGTAMNTEAFF.

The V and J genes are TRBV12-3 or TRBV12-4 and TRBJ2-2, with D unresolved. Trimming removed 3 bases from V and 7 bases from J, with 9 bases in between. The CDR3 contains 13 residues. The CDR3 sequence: CASSFTANGELFF. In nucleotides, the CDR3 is TGTGCCAGCAGTTTCACAGCAAACGGGGAGCTGTTTTTT.

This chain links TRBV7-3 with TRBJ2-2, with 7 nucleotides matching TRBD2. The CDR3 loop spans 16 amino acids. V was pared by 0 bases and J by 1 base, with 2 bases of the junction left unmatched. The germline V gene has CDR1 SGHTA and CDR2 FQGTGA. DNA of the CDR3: TGTGCCAGCAGCTTAACCCCGGGAGGGAACACCGGGGAGCTGTTTTTT. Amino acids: CASSLTPGGNTGELFF.

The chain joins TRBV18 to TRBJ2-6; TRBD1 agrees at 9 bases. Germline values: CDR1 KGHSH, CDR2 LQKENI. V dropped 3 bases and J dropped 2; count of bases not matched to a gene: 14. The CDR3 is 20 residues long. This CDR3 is CASSPAIGTGGPTGANVLTF. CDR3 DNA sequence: TGTGCCAGCTCACCCGCCATAGGCACAGGGGGCCCGACTGGGGCCAACGTCCTGACTTTC.

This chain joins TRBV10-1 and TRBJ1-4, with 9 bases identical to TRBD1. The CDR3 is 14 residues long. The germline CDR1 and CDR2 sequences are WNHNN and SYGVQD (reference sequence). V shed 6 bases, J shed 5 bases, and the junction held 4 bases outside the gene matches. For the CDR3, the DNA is TGCGCCAGCAGCGAGGGGACAGGGAATGAAAAACTGTTTTTT. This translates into CASSEGTGNEKLFF.

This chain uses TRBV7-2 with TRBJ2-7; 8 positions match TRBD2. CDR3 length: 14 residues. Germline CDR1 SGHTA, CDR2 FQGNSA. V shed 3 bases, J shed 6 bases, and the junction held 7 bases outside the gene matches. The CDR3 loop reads CASSFRLAGSEQYF. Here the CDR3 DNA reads TGTGCCAGCAGCTTCCGATTAGCGGGAAGCGAGCAGTACTTC.

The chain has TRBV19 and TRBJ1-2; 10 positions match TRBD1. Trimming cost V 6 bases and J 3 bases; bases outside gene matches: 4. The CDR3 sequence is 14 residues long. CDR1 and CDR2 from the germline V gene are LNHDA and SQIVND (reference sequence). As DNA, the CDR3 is TGTGCCAGTAGCACGACAGGGGGCGACTATGGCTACACCTTC. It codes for CASSTTGGDYGYTF.

Written as DNA, the CDR3 is TGTGCCAGCAGTTTCCTCAGGGGGTCCGGGAGGGCTGAAGCTTTCTTT. Amino acid sequence: CASSFLRGSGRAEAFF. The gene calls are TRBV27 and TRBJ1-1; 7 positions agree with TRBD1. The germline gives CDR1 MNHEY, CDR2 SMNVEV (reference sequence). This CDR3 is built from 16 residues. V was pared by 3 bases and J by 6 bases, with 13 bases of the junction left unmatched.

CDR3 region: CASTSKQGGGGTQYF. The CDR3 region has the DNA TGTGCCAGCACCTCAAAACAAGGGGGAGGGGGTACGCAGTATTTT. The chain uses TRBV28 and TRBJ2-3, with a possible D match to TRBD2 (7 bases). V gave up 7 bases and J gave up 8 bases, with 22 bases separating them. The CDR3 has 15 amino acids. Germline CDR1 and CDR2: MDHEN and SYDVKM.

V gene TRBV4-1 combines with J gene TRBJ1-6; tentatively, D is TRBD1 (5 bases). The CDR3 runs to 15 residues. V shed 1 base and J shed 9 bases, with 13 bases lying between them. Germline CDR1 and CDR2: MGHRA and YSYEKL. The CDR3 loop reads CASSQGARAASPLHF. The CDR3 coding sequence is TGCGCCAGCAGCCAAGGGGCCAGGGCCGCTTCACCCCTCCACTTT.